What follows are 31 T cell receptor beta chains derived from one specimen sequenced in a study of T-cell reconstitution after alpha-beta-depleted transplantation in children. Unique molecular identifiers were incorporated into the prepared TCRbeta library. TCRdb redid the calling of the PCR reads with MiXCR, one entry per CDR3 protein. In the table there are 200,000 to 250,000 distinct CDR3 sequences, about 11% of which are singletons. Sample: PBMCs from the stem cell graft donor, taken from the stem cell graft. These receptor sequences come from a human donor who donated a stem cell graft to a child with acute lymphoblastic leukemia.

This clonotype was detected ten times or more. This chain links TRBV7-9 with TRBJ1-2, with D unclear. The CDR3 is 12 amino acids. V lost 3 bases and J 7 bases, leaving 9 bases between the germline ends. Per the germline V gene, CDR1 is SEHNR and CDR2 is FQNEAQ (reference sequence). CDR3: CASSFPGVGYTF. In DNA form, the CDR3 reads TGTGCCAGCAGCTTTCCGGGCGTTGGCTACACCTTC.

The rearrangement joins TRBV7-2 to TRBJ2-7; no firm D call. CDR1 is SGHTA and CDR2 is FQGNSA in the germline V gene. This CDR3 spans 16 amino acids. V lost 0 bases and J 0 bases, leaving 12 bases between the germline ends. The CDR3 loop is CASSLATRQYSYEQYF. The CDR3 DNA reads TGTGCCAGCAGCTTAGCGACTCGGCAATACTCCTACGAGCAGTACTTC. The full variable domain, with the rest looked up from reference TRBV7-2 and TRBJ2-7, is GAGVSQSPSNKVTEKGKDVELRCDPISGHTALYWYRQSLGQGLEFLIYFQGNSAPDKSGLPSDRFSAERTGGSVSTLTIQRTQQEDSAVYLCASSLATRQYSYEQYFGPGTRLTVT.

Only a few counts were recorded for this clonotype. The genes are TRBV6-1 and TRBJ1-6; 8 bases align to TRBD1. Germline CDR1 MNHNS, CDR2 SASEGT. The V segment lost 5 bases and the J segment 0 bases; nucleotides outside the gene matches: 6. This CDR3 is 17 amino acids long. This CDR3 reads CASSTRTGSSYNSPLHF. The DNA of the CDR3 is TGTGCCAGCAGTACCCGGACAGGGAGCTCCTATAATTCACCCCTCCACTTT.

This clonotype came up many times. This chain uses TRBV20-1 with TRBJ2-5; 10 nucleotides line up with TRBD1. This CDR3 has 12 amino acids. Germline V gives CDR1 DFQATT, CDR2 SNEGSKA (reference sequence). CDR3: CVGQGIQETQYF. The CDR3 nucleotides are TGCGTGGGACAGGGGATCCAAGAGACCCAGTACTTC.

This clonotype was detected only a few times. The chain couples TRBV20-1 to TRBJ2-7; D call uncertain. Germline-derived CDR1 and CDR2 are DFQATT and SNEGSKA (reference sequence). Trimming took 0 bases from V and 5 from J, leaving 20 bases between them. The CDR3 totals 16 residues. CDR3 sequence reads: CSARESSSSSGNEQYF. CDR3 nucleotides: TGCAGTGCTAGAGAAAGTTCCTCTTCGTCTGGGAACGAGCAGTACTTC.

The sample holds many counts of this clonotype. The chain's CDR3 is CASSLADNEQFF. The CDR3 nucleotides read TGTGCCAGCAGCTTAGCGGACAATGAGCAGTTCTTC. This chain uses TRBV7-9 with TRBJ2-1; D unclear. The CDR3 is made up of 12 amino acids. The germline V and J ends were trimmed by 0 bases and 5 bases, with 2 bases remaining between them. The germline V gene encodes CDR1 SEHNR and CDR2 FQNEAQ (reference sequence).

This clonotype was recorded at least ten times. The CDR3 loop reads CASRKMDRGPGELFF. In nucleotides, the CDR3 is TGTGCCAGCAGGAAGATGGACAGGGGACCCGGGGAGCTGTTTTTT. The rearrangement uses TRBV7-3 and TRBJ2-2, with 9 bases that match TRBD1. CDR3 length equals 15 residues. The V gene's germline CDR1 is SGHTA and CDR2 FQGTGA. V dropped 6 bases and J dropped 6; count of bases not matched to a gene: 8.

The count of this clonotype is one. An end of the junction differs from the germline gene, which may be a read error. The CDR3, as DNA: TGTGCCATCAGTTTTGGACAGGGCTATGGCTACACCTTC. Translation gives CAISFGQGYGYTF. The chain links TRBV27 to TRBJ1-2, with 8 bases lining up with TRBD1. The CDR3 totals 13 residues. Germline CDR1 MNHEY, CDR2 SMNVEV (reference sequence).

This clonotype was recorded many times. The DNA for the CDR3 is TGTGCCATCCGAGAAGGCACTGAAGCTTTCTTT. Its translation is CAIREGTEAFF. J is TRBJ1-1 and V is TRBV12-3 or TRBV12-4; no definite D call. Deletions cut 10 bases from V and 4 bases from J, with 10 bases between. The CDR3 consists of 11 residues.

This clonotype has a handful of counts. V and J are TRBV6-1 and TRBJ2-3; 8 nucleotides match TRBD2. J gave up 4 bases and V 5 bases, and 2 bases lay outside the gene matches. Germline V gene lookup returns CDR1 MNHNS and CDR2 SASEGT. This CDR3 spans 13 amino acids. This CDR3 is CASSSGGSDTQYF. The CDR3 nucleotides are TGTGCCAGCAGTAGCGGGGGCTCAGATACGCAGTATTTT.

This clonotype was seen only once. The V call is TRBV19, the J call TRBJ2-3; D possibly corresponds to TRBD2 (5 bases). Trimming shortened V by 3 bases and J by 6 bases, and 16 bases separated the two germline ends. This CDR3 has 15 amino acids. Germline CDR1 and CDR2: LNHDA and SQIVND (reference sequence). CDR3 coding DNA: TGTGCCAGTAGTATTTTAGCGAGTCGGAGGGATACGCAGTATTTT. It translates to CASSILASRRDTQYF.

This clonotype was counted many times. The chain carries TRBV6-2 or TRBV6-3 and TRBJ2-7; 10 bases map to TRBD1. The V gene's germline CDR1 is MNHEY and CDR2 SVGEGT. With 6 bases clipped from V and 1 base from J, the junction kept 6 bases outside the gene matches. This CDR3 has 15 amino acids. The CDR3 DNA sequence: TGTGCCAGCAGAGAACCGGGACAGGGGTCCTACGAGCAGTACTTC. It specifies CASREPGQGSYEQYF.

This rearrangement joins TRBV24-1 to TRBJ2-2; unclear D gene. The CDR3 runs 19 residues. Trimming removed 5 bases from V and 2 bases from J, with 23 bases in between. The germline CDR1 and CDR2 sequences are KGHDR and SFDVKD. CDR3 sequence reads: CATSGLARRVGLNTGELFF. The CDR3 region has the DNA TGTGCCACCAGTGGACTGGCAAGAAGAGTCGGGCTAAACACCGGGGAGCTGTTTTTT.

This clonotype was counted many times. The rearrangement joins TRBV5-6 to TRBJ2-3, with TRBD1 matching 10 bases. This CDR3 is built from 14 residues. Germline CDR1 is SGHDT and CDR2 is YYEEEE. V trimming: 0 bases; J trimming: 8 bases; junction bases outside the gene matches: 3. The CDR3 nucleotides are TGTGCCAGCAGCTTGGCCGGGGACAGGGGTACGCAGTATTTT. This codes for CASSLAGDRGTQYF.

This clonotype was found many times. The chain is built from TRBV5-1 and TRBJ2-3; 8 positions agree with TRBD2. J lost 3 bases, V lost 4 bases, and 10 bases had no gene match. This CDR3 has 16 residues. Germline V lookup: CDR1 SGHRS, CDR2 YFSETQ. The CDR3 DNA follows: TGCGCCAGCAGCCCGCGGGCGGGGGGCTGGACAGATACGCAGTATTTT. Its protein product is CASSPRAGGWTDTQYF.

This clonotype was observed many times. The V gene is TRBV9, the J gene TRBJ1-3, with a possible D match to TRBD1 (5 bases). There are 17 residues in the CDR3. CDR1 is SGDLS, CDR2 YYNGEE, per germline. Trimming took off 4 bases at V and 4 bases at J, with 21 bases between the two ends. CDR3 in DNA: TGTGCCAGCAGCTCATCCGCGGGGCTGTCCGCCGGAAACACCATATATTTT. As protein: CASSSSAGLSAGNTIYF.

This chain joins TRBV20-1 and TRBJ2-6; D is possibly TRBD2 (5 bases). There are 15 residues in the CDR3. Per germline, CDR1 DFQATT and CDR2 SNEGSKA (reference sequence). Trimming shortened V by 2 bases and J by 3 bases, and 11 bases separated the two germline ends. CDR3 sequence reads: CSARSGVSGANVLTF. DNA for the CDR3: TGCAGTGCTAGATCCGGGGTTAGTGGGGCCAACGTCCTGACTTTC.

This clonotype was counted many times. CDR3 sequence reads: CASSLTGRNTGELFF. The CDR3 coding sequence is TGTGCCAGCAGCTTAACCGGGAGGAACACCGGGGAGCTGTTTTTT. The chain links TRBV7-2 to TRBJ2-2; the D gene is possibly TRBD2 (6 bases). Germline V gene data show CDR1 as SGHTA and CDR2 as FQGNSA. V was shortened by 2 bases and J by 1 base, with 8 bases between the two germline ends. This CDR3 has 15 residues. Full variable domain (rest looked up from reference TRBV7-2 and TRBJ2-2): GAGVSQSPSNKVTEKGKDVELRCDPISGHTALYWYRQSLGQGLEFLIYFQGNSAPDKSGLPSDRFSAERTGGSVSTLTIQRTQQEDSAVYLCASSLTGRNTGELFFGEGSRLTVL.

The sample holds a few counts of this clonotype. The chain uses TRBV29-1 and TRBJ1-2; 11 nucleotides line up with TRBD1. Per germline, CDR1 SQVTM and CDR2 ANQGSEA. The CDR3 contains 16 residues. The trim removed 7 bases at V and 2 bases at J, leaving 12 bases unmatched. As DNA, the CDR3 is TGCAGCGCTGGGTCGGGACAGGGGGATAAGAACTATGGCTACACCTTC. Protein product: CSAGSGQGDKNYGYTF. Drawing the rest from reference TRBV29-1 and TRBJ1-2, the complete variable domain is SAVISQKPSRDICQRGTSLTIQCQVDSQVTMMFWYRQQPGQSLTLIATANQGSEATYESGFVIDKFPISRPNLTFSTLTVSNMSPEDSSIYLCSAGSGQGDKNYGYTFGSGTRLTVV.

This clonotype appeared many times. The rearrangement links TRBV5-6 to TRBJ1-3; TRBD1 matches at 9 bases. This CDR3 is 15 amino acids long. Germline V gene data show CDR1 as SGHDT and CDR2 as YYEEEE. The V gene end was trimmed by 6 bases and the J gene end by 0 bases; junction bases not matched to a gene: 4. As DNA, the CDR3 is TGTGCCAGCAACCGACAGGGGGGCTCTGGAAACACCATATATTTT. This codes for CASNRQGGSGNTIYF.

This clonotype was picked up many times. The CDR3 loop is CASSLGGFNQPQHF. The DNA of the CDR3 is TGTGCCAGCAGCCTGGGGGGATTCAATCAGCCCCAGCATTTT. The chain links TRBV5-6 to TRBJ1-5, with D perhaps TRBD1 (5 bases). Per the germline V gene, CDR1 is SGHDT and CDR2 is YYEEEE. The CDR3 has 14 amino acids. V was trimmed by 4 bases and J by 3 bases, leaving 11 bases between them.

This clonotype showed up many times. The rearrangement links TRBV29-1 to TRBJ2-3; D gene ambiguous. Trimming stripped 6 bases from V and 1 base from J, with 11 bases between. The CDR3 runs to 13 residues. Germline assignment: CDR1 SQVTM and CDR2 ANQGSEA. Written as DNA, the CDR3 is TGCAGCGTCCTCAAACCCGGCACAGATACGCAGTATTTT. It codes for CSVLKPGTDTQYF.

This clonotype has at least ten counts. The gene calls are TRBV6-5 and TRBJ2-7; 12 nucleotides line up with TRBD2. The germline CDR1 and CDR2 sequences are MNHEY and SVGAGI. This CDR3 is 17 amino acids long. Germline trimming cut 0 bases from V and 1 base from J; bases unmatched to any gene: 4. This CDR3 reads CASSYSRTSGTSYEQYF. The DNA for the CDR3 is TGTGCCAGCAGTTACTCGAGGACTAGCGGGACATCCTACGAGCAGTACTTC.

This clonotype was seen at least ten times. This rearrangement joins TRBV5-4 to TRBJ2-5; no clear D gene. Trimming cost V 1 base and J 2 bases, with 6 bases left between them. The CDR3 has 13 residues. Looked up from germline, CDR1 is SGHNT and CDR2 is YYREEE (reference sequence). As DNA, the CDR3 is TGTGCCAGCAGCTTGTCCCTACAAGAGACCCAGTACTTC. This codes for CASSLSLQETQYF.

This clonotype has a count of ten or more. This sequence joins TRBV7-9 and TRBJ2-7; D perhaps matches TRBD2 (6 bases). This CDR3 spans 14 amino acids. Looked up from germline, CDR1 is SEHNR and CDR2 is FQNEAQ (reference sequence). Deletions cut 1 base from V and 4 bases from J, with 11 bases between. The CDR3 sequence is CASSLGSGEYEQYF. DNA of the CDR3: TGTGCCAGCAGCTTAGGCTCGGGGGAGTACGAGCAGTACTTC.

A remark on this clonotype: A much larger clone differs from this one at a single base, so this may be a read error. The chain recombines TRBV15 with TRBJ2-1; weak D call: TRBD2 (6 bases). Germline values: CDR1 LNHNV, CDR2 YYDKDF (reference sequence). CDR3 length: 16 amino acids. The V gene lost 0 bases and the J gene lost 12 bases, with 21 bases spanning the gap. CDR3 residues: CATSRDRRDSNLGQFF. The CDR3 DNA is TGTGCCACCAGCAGAGACCGTCGGGACTCGAACCTCGGGCAGTTCTTC.

This clonotype was seen many times. This chain links TRBV27 with TRBJ2-1; 10 bases line up with TRBD1. Germline values: CDR1 MNHEY, CDR2 SMNVEV (reference sequence). V trimming: 10 bases; J trimming: 6 bases; junction bases outside the gene matches: 15. The CDR3 is 16 amino acids. The CDR3 sequence: CAILLRDRGPINEQFF. CDR3 DNA: TGTGCCATCCTACTCCGGGACAGGGGACCTATCAATGAGCAGTTCTTC.

This clonotype was seen ten or more times. The rearrangement uses TRBV20-1 and TRBJ1-2; possibly TRBD1 for D (6 bases). Trimming removed 1 base at V and 12 bases at J, with 9 bases between. From germline, CDR1 is DFQATT and CDR2 SNEGSKA (reference sequence). The CDR3 has 10 amino acids. In nucleotides, the CDR3 is TGCAGTGCTAGAGGGGGGACAAACACCTTC. Protein product: CSARGGTNTF.

The table lists this clonotype with many counts. V usage is TRBV7-2 and J usage is TRBJ1-2, with D possibly matching TRBD1 (5 bases). Germline V gene lookup returns CDR1 SGHTA and CDR2 FQGNSA. V gave up 2 bases and J gave up 2 bases, with 12 bases separating them. The CDR3 is 15 amino acids. The CDR3 is CASSLPGRLNYGYTF. CDR3 sequence (DNA): TGTGCCAGCAGCTTACCGGGACGTTTAAACTATGGCTACACCTTC.

This clonotype was detected many times. V is TRBV2 and J is TRBJ2-7, with 9 bases aligning to TRBD1. Germline CDR1 is SNHLY and CDR2 is FYNNEI. V shed 6 bases, J shed 5 bases, and the junction held 8 bases outside the gene matches. The CDR3 runs 14 residues. The CDR3 bases are TGTGCCAGCAGGGACGACAGGGGGTCCCACGAGCAGTACTTC. Protein product: CASRDDRGSHEQYF. Full variable domain (missing parts from reference TRBV2 and TRBJ2-7): EPEVTQTPSHQVTQMGQEVILRCVPISNHLYFYWYRQILGQKVEFLVSFYNNEISEKSEIFDDQFSVERPDGSNFTLKIRSTKLEDSAMYFCASRDDRGSHEQYFGPGTRLTVT.

At least ten counts were recorded for this clonotype. This chain uses TRBV14 with TRBJ2-7; D call uncertain. Germline lookup yields CDR1 SGHDN and CDR2 FVKESK. Deletions cut 4 bases from V and 6 bases from J, with 13 bases between. The CDR3 extends over 13 amino acids. The CDR3 spells CASSRQPLREQYF. The CDR3 bases are TGTGCCAGCAGCCGCCAGCCCCTGCGCGAGCAGTACTTC.